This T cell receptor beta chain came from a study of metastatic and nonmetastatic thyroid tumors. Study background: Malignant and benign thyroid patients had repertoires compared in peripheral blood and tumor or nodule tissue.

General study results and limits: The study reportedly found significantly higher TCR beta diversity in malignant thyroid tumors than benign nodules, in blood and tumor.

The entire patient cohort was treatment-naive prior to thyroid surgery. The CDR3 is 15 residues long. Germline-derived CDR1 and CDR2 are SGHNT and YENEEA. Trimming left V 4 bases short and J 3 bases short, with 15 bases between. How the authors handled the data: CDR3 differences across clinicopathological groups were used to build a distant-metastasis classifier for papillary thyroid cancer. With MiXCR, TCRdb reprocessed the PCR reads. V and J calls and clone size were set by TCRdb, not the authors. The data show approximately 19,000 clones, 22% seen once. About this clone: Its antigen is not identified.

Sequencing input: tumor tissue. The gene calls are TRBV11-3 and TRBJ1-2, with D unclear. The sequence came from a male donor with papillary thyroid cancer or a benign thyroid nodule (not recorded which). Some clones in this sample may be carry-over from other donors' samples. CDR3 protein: CASSSISGGDYGYTF. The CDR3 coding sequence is TGTGCCAGCAGCTCCATTTCGGGTGGGGACTATGGCTACACCTTC.